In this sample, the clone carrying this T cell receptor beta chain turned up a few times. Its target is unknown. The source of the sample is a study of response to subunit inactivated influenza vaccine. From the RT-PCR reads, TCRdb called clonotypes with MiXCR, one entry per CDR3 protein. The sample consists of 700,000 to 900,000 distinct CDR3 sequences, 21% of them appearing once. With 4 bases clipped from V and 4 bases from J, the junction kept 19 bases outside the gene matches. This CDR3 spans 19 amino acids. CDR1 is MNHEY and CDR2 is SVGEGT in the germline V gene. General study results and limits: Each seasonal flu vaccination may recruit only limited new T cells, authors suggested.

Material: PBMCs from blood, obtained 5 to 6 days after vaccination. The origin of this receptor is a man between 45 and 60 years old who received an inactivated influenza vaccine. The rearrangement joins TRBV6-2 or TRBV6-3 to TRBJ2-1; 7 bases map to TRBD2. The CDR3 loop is CASSWLHPNRDYAYNEQFF. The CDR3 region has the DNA TGTGCCAGCAGTTGGCTGCACCCAAACCGGGACTATGCTTACAATGAGCAGTTCTTC.